The 29 T cell receptor beta chains reported below all come from one sample, sequenced in a study of identical twins. TCRdb re-called the 5' RACE reads through MiXCR, storing one row per CDR3 protein. This table holds hundreds of thousands of distinct CDR3 sequences, roughly an eighth found once. These data are also associated with another study on yellow fever vaccine responses in identical twins.

The sequencing input was PBMCs. The receptors come from a young woman in good health.

Only a few counts were recorded for this clonotype. V and J are TRBV20-1 and TRBJ1-5; tentative D call: TRBD1 (5 bases). The germline V gene has CDR1 DFQATT and CDR2 SNEGSKA (reference sequence). The CDR3 has 16 amino acids. Trimming removed 0 bases at V and 1 base at J, with 13 bases between. CDR3 sequence reads: CSARDPVGTSNQPQHF. CDR3 in DNA: TGCAGTGCTAGAGACCCGGTAGGGACCAGCAATCAGCCCCAGCATTTT.

This sequence joins TRBV5-1 and TRBJ2-1, with D possibly TRBD2 on 6 matching bases. The length of the CDR3 is 14 residues. The V end was cut by 2 bases, the J end by 8 bases, with 14 bases between. Germline CDR1 SGHRS, CDR2 YFSETQ. CDR3 bases: TGCGCCAGCAGCTTCGGGACTCCCGGGGATGAGCAGTTCTTC. It codes for CASSFGTPGDEQFF.

The rearrangement joins TRBV5-1 to TRBJ1-1, with D maybe TRBD1 (6 bases). The V end lost 3 bases, the J end lost 1 base, and 13 bases lay between the germline ends. Germline V gene lookup returns CDR1 SGHRS and CDR2 YFSETQ. The CDR3 spans 15 residues. The CDR3 nucleotides read TGCGCCAGCAGCTCTTCGACAGGCTCGAACACTGAAGCTTTCTTT. Its protein product is CASSSSTGSNTEAFF.

The V call is TRBV18, the J call TRBJ1-4, with TRBD1 as a possible D gene (6 bases). Trimming took 2 bases from V and 0 from J, leaving 13 bases between them. The CDR3 runs to 17 residues. Germline values: CDR1 KGHSH, CDR2 LQKENI. The CDR3 DNA reads as TGTGCCAGCTCACCAGACGGGACACCAACAACTAATGAAAAACTGTTTTTT. Its translation: CASSPDGTPTTNEKLFF.

The V and J genes are TRBV20-1 and TRBJ2-5; D tentatively reads TRBD1 or TRBD2 (5 bases each). Trimming cost V 6 bases and J 5 bases, with 22 bases left between them. The CDR3 is 15 amino acids. Germline CDR1 DFQATT, CDR2 SNEGSKA (reference sequence). This CDR3 reads CSARMNSRWGETQYF. CDR3 coding DNA: TGCAGTGCCAGAATGAACAGCAGGTGGGGGGAGACCCAGTACTTC.

This clonotype was detected a few times. This sequence joins TRBV11-2 and TRBJ2-6; the D is unclear. This CDR3 is 13 amino acids long. V gave up 6 bases and J gave up 2 bases, with 5 bases separating them. Per germline, CDR1 SGHAT and CDR2 FQNNGV. As DNA, the CDR3 is TGTGCCAGCAGTAGGACTGGGGCCAACGTCCTGACTTTC. This gives the protein CASSRTGANVLTF. Full variable domain (remainder filled in from reference TRBV11-2 and TRBJ2-6): EAGVAQSPRYKIIEKRQSVAFWCNPISGHATLYWYQQILGQGPKLLIQFQNNGVVDDSQLPKDRFSAERLKGVDSTLKIQPAKLEDSAVYLCASSRTGANVLTFGAGSRLTVL.

This clonotype was detected only a few times. The genes are TRBV9 and TRBJ1-2, with D possibly TRBD1 on 5 matching bases. V gave up 3 bases and J gave up 2 bases, with 11 bases separating them. The CDR3 covers 14 residues. The germline gives CDR1 SGDLS, CDR2 YYNGEE. The DNA of the CDR3 is TGTGCCAGCAGCGATGGGGGGGGGAACTATGGCTACACCTTC. This encodes CASSDGGGNYGYTF.

This clonotype was seen only a few times. The chain is built from TRBV3-1 and TRBJ2-5; D uncertain. V was trimmed by 4 bases and J by 2 bases, leaving 14 bases between them. This CDR3 is built from 15 residues. Germline CDR1 reads LGHDT; CDR2 reads YNNKEL (reference sequence). CDR3 sequence (DNA): TGTGCCAGCAGCCCCACAGTAGGCTATCAAGAGACCCAGTACTTC. This translates into CASSPTVGYQETQYF.

The rearrangement links TRBV2 to TRBJ2-1; TRBD2 might be the D (5 bases). V gave up 7 bases and J gave up 6 bases, with 10 bases separating them. This CDR3 is 12 amino acids long. Germline V lookup: CDR1 SNHLY, CDR2 FYNNEI. The CDR3 loop reads CASTGVGNEQFF. CDR3 bases: TGTGCCAGCACCGGGGTAGGCAATGAGCAGTTCTTC.

The genes are TRBV12-3 or TRBV12-4 and TRBJ2-6, with 7 nucleotides matching TRBD1. The CDR3 sequence is 14 residues long. The trim removed 7 bases at V and 11 bases at J, leaving 11 bases unmatched. CDR3 region: CASTYPGQSDVLTF. CDR3 nucleotides: TGTGCCAGCACCTACCCGGGACAGTCCGACGTCCTGACTTTC.

The chain is built from TRBV7-7 and TRBJ1-4; D gene ambiguous. This CDR3 comprises 15 residues. Germline V CDR1 and CDR2: SSHAT, FNYEAQ (reference sequence). V lost 5 bases to trimming and J lost 0 bases, with 10 bases between them. The CDR3 loop is CASSRSDATNEKLFF. DNA for the CDR3: TGTGCCAGCAGCCGATCAGACGCAACTAATGAAAAACTGTTTTTT.

This chain joins TRBV20-1 and TRBJ2-2; 9 bases fit TRBD2. CDR3 length: 14 residues. V lost 6 bases to trimming and J lost 7 bases; unmatched junction nucleotides: 9. Germline CDR1 reads DFQATT; CDR2 reads SNEGSKA (reference sequence). CDR3 protein: CSAIKRGVDGELFF. The CDR3 DNA reads TGCAGTGCCATAAAGCGGGGGGTTGACGGGGAGCTGTTTTTT.

This clonotype occurred a few times. The chain has TRBV27 and TRBJ1-5, with D perhaps TRBD1 (5 bases). Germline V gene data show CDR1 as MNHEY and CDR2 as SMNVEV (reference sequence). The germline V and J ends were trimmed by 5 bases and 5 bases, with 10 bases remaining between them. This CDR3 spans 13 amino acids. This CDR3 is CASSRREDQPQHF. CDR3 nucleotide sequence: TGTGCCAGCAGTCGCAGGGAAGATCAGCCCCAGCATTTT.

This clonotype appeared a few times. The genes are TRBV7-2 and TRBJ2-1; no definite D call. V was trimmed by 1 base and J by 5 bases, leaving 9 bases between them. The CDR3 consists of 14 residues. Looked up from germline, CDR1 is SGHTA and CDR2 is FQGNSA. In DNA form, the CDR3 reads TGTGCCAGCAGCTTAGTTCCGGTGAACAATGAGCAGTTCTTC. Its translation: CASSLVPVNNEQFF.

The CDR3 nucleotides are TGCAGTGCAAGAACCCCTGACAGGGCGGTGAACACTGAAGCTTTCTTT. It is translated as CSARTPDRAVNTEAFF. This sequence joins TRBV20-1 and TRBJ1-1; TRBD1 matches 7 bases. CDR1 and CDR2 from the germline V gene are DFQATT and SNEGSKA (reference sequence). Trimming took 6 bases from V and 0 from J; bases not matched to a gene: 13. The length of the CDR3 is 16 residues.

This clonotype came up many times. The rearrangement joins TRBV5-1 to TRBJ2-7; 7 nucleotides line up with TRBD1. V was clipped by 4 bases and J by 2 bases; unmatched bases: 3. Germline CDR1 SGHRS, CDR2 YFSETQ. The CDR3 runs to 13 residues. The CDR3 nucleotides are TGCGCCAGCAGCCGGGACAGACCCTACGAGCAGTACTTC. It yields the protein CASSRDRPYEQYF.

This clonotype was seen repeatedly, ten times or more. V usage is TRBV12-3 or TRBV12-4 and J usage is TRBJ2-1; tentatively, D is TRBD1 or TRBD2 (5 bases each). The CDR3 contains 14 residues. The germline V and J ends were trimmed by 4 bases and 2 bases, with 9 bases remaining between them. Written as DNA, the CDR3 is TGTGCCAGCAGTTCCCGGGGCCCCTACAATGAGCAGTTCTTC. Translated: CASSSRGPYNEQFF.

This chain uses TRBV14 with TRBJ2-2; 9 nucleotides line up with TRBD2. From germline, CDR1 is SGHDN and CDR2 FVKESK. There are 17 residues in the CDR3. After removal of 4 bases from V and 3 bases from J, the junction contained 9 bases not matched to a gene. CDR3 coding DNA: TGTGCCAGCAGCCCCCGGGCGGGGGGGGCCTACACCGGGGAGCTGTTTTTT. Protein product: CASSPRAGGAYTGELFF.

This rearrangement joins TRBV2 to TRBJ2-7; D call uncertain. The V end was cut by 4 bases, the J end by 0 bases, with 7 bases between. The CDR3 length is 13 residues. Germline V CDR1 and CDR2: SNHLY, FYNNEI. The CDR3 DNA follows: TGTGCCAGCAGTGCCGTGAACTCCTACGAGCAGTACGTC. Its protein is CASSAVNSYEQYV.

V gene TRBV29-1 combines with J gene TRBJ2-7; a weak D match, TRBD2 (5 bases). V gave up 5 bases and J gave up 2 bases, with 13 bases separating them. Germline CDR1 is SQVTM and CDR2 is ANQGSEA. The CDR3 is made up of 13 amino acids. CDR3 coding DNA: TGCAGCGTTAGGGAGCACCTAGCCTACGAGCAGTACTTC. This codes for CSVREHLAYEQYF.

This clonotype appeared a few times. The chain is built from TRBV6-2 or TRBV6-3 and TRBJ2-7; possible D gene TRBD2, 6 bases. This CDR3 is 13 amino acids long. Germline-derived CDR1 and CDR2 are MNHEY and SVGEGT. The V end lost 8 bases, the J end lost 2 bases, and 13 bases lay between the germline ends. This chain's CDR3 is CASGLAAAYEQYF. CDR3 nucleotide sequence: TGTGCCAGCGGTTTAGCGGCCGCCTACGAGCAGTACTTC.

This clonotype was seen a handful of times. The chain has TRBV6-5 and TRBJ1-4; D call uncertain. CDR3 length equals 14 residues. Germline loops: CDR1 MNHEY, CDR2 SVGAGI. V lost 2 bases to trimming and J lost 4 bases, with 8 bases between them. The CDR3 bases are TGTGCCAGCAGTTACACCGGATATAATGAAAAACTGTTTTTT. Translation: CASSYTGYNEKLFF.

This chain's CDR3 is CASSFRSGSTDTQYF. The DNA for the CDR3 is TGTGCCAGCAGTTTTCGTAGCGGGAGCACAGATACGCAGTATTTT. V gene TRBV2 combines with J gene TRBJ2-3; 7 bases align to TRBD2. Germline V CDR1 and CDR2: SNHLY, FYNNEI. J was trimmed by 0 bases and V by 5 bases; bases with no gene match: 5. This CDR3 region has 15 residues.

This clonotype was observed a handful of times. The chain combines TRBV18 with TRBJ2-5; the D gene is possibly TRBD1 (6 bases). This CDR3 has 16 residues. Germline CDR1 and CDR2: KGHSH and LQKENI. Trimming left V 1 base short and J 7 bases short, with 19 bases between. CDR3: CASSPRAGQKQTTQYF. The CDR3 nucleotides are TGTGCCAGCTCACCACGTGCCGGACAGAAACAAACGACCCAGTACTTC.

This sequence joins TRBV7-9 and TRBJ2-7, with D perhaps TRBD2 (7 bases). Germline CDR1 and CDR2: SEHNR and FQNEAQ (reference sequence). CDR3 length: 16 residues. With 5 bases removed from V and 3 bases from J, the gap between germline ends came to 20 bases. This CDR3 is CASSRPGASGLYEQYF. The CDR3 DNA is TGTGCCAGCAGCCGGCCAGGGGCTAGCGGCCTCTACGAGCAGTACTTC.

This clonotype was seen a few times. The V and J genes are TRBV6-2 or TRBV6-3 and TRBJ1-5, with D possibly being TRBD1 (6 bases). Between the trimmed V and J ends, which lost 2 bases and 8 bases, there was a span of 16 bases. The CDR3 runs 15 residues. The germline gives CDR1 MNHEY, CDR2 SVGEGT. In DNA form, the CDR3 reads TGTGCCAGCAGTTACGATGCAGGGGCGCCGGAGCCCCAGCATTTT. Protein sequence: CASSYDAGAPEPQHF.

The chain couples TRBV2 to TRBJ2-7; the match to TRBD2 covers 9 bases. CDR3 length equals 14 residues. V was pared by 1 base and J by 5 bases, with 3 bases of the junction left unmatched. CDR1 is SNHLY, CDR2 FYNNEI, per germline. The CDR3 protein is CASSEGLAVHEQYF. CDR3 coding DNA: TGTGCCAGCAGTGAAGGACTAGCGGTCCACGAGCAGTACTTC.

V and J are TRBV20-1 and TRBJ2-7; D might be TRBD2 (5 bases). The V and J ends lost 6 bases and 6 bases respectively, with 21 bases between them. Germline-derived CDR1 and CDR2 are DFQATT and SNEGSKA (reference sequence). The CDR3 sequence is 14 residues long. CDR3 sequence reads: CSANPREEAREQYF. The CDR3 DNA is TGCAGTGCCAATCCCCGGGAAGAAGCTCGCGAGCAGTACTTC.

The chain links TRBV5-6 to TRBJ2-2, with D possibly TRBD2 on 6 matching bases. The V end lost 5 bases, the J end lost 3 bases, and 11 bases lay between the germline ends. The CDR3 extends over 14 amino acids. Germline values: CDR1 SGHDT, CDR2 YYEEEE. CDR3 amino acids: CASSWEEDTGELFF. The CDR3 bases are TGTGCCAGCAGTTGGGAGGAGGACACCGGGGAGCTGTTTTTT.